This TCR beta chain was sequenced during a study of shared clonotypes between healthy human individuals. About the research overall: The study drew on two women and a few men aged 18 to 49 as donors. Per donor, three plates held CD4 naive cells, three held CD4 memory, two held CD8 naive and one held CD8 memory. Study findings and constraints: Among donors, the sharing of clonotypes was expected to be influenced by sequencing depth.

Repertoires were generated with immunoSEQ multiplex PCR, while TCRdb's copy carries only in-frame clones and drops some. Of some 2,000,000 clones in the sample, approximately 94% are singletons; the top ten hold 1.1%. Per germline, CDR1 MGHRA and CDR2 YSYEKL. The CDR3 is made up of 15 amino acids. V was shortened by 3 bases and J by 3 bases, with 14 bases between the two germline ends. Concerning this clone itself: Its antigen is as yet unknown.

Only CD45RO-negative cells positively selected for CCR7 counted as naive CD8 cells, so terminally differentiated effector memory CD45RA+ cells were excluded. The sequence was obtained from a young man in good health. What was sequenced was naive CD8+ T cells sorted from blood. The chain links TRBV4-1 to TRBJ1-1; D uncertain. CDR3 nucleotides: TGCGCCAGCAGCCATTCTAGGACGGCCGACACTGAAGCTTTCTTT. Its protein is CASSHSRTADTEAFF.